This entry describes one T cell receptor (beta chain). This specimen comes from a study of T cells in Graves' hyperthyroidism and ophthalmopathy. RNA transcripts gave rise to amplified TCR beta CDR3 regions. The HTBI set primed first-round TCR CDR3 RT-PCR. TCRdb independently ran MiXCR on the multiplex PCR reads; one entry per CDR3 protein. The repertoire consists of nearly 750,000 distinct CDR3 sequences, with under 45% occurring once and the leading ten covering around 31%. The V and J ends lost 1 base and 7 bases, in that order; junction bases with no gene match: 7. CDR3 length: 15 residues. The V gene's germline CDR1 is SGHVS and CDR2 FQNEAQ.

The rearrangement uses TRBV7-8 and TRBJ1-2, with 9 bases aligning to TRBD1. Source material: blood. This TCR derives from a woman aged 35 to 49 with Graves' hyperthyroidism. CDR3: CASSLGQGVMFGYTF. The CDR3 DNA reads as TGTGCCAGCAGCTTAGGACAGGGGGTAATGTTTGGCTACACCTTC.